This TCR beta chain was observed in a study of PD-1 blockade in classical Hodgkin lymphoma. Study-level findings and limits: There remain no defined causes for the repertoire differences, which possibly reflect disease activity or prior therapy. According to reports, newly diagnosed patients had lower baseline TCR diversity than healthy donors, and relapsed/refractory patients had lower baseline TCR diversity still.

Of note for this clone: The antigen is undetermined.

Clones were sequenced by immunoSEQ multiplex PCR, and TCRdb holds only the in-frame ones, with some missing. This table holds about 32,000 clones, roughly 90% found once. The V and J ends lost 6 bases and 1 base respectively, with 15 bases between them. Germline V gene data show CDR1 as KGHSY and CDR2 as FQNENV. This CDR3 has 15 residues. Time point noted: newly diagnosed, previously untreated cHL patient sample. Purification of CD4+ T cells from thawed PBMCs was performed via magnetic negative selection. The sequence derives from a human donor with classical Hodgkin lymphoma. Sequences were obtained from CD4+ T cells from blood. The rearrangement links TRBV16 to TRBJ1-1; D is perhaps TRBD1 (5 bases). CDR3 coding DNA: TGTGCCAGCAGTTCGTTTACAGGTTCGAACACTGAAGCTTTCTTT. Translated, it gives CASSSFTGSNTEAFF.